Following are 30 T cell receptor beta chains from one sample sequenced in a study of blood T cell repertoires in COVID-19. The assay was immunoSEQ multiplex PCR, and TCRdb's table has in-frame clones only and misses some. In the table there are roughly 65,000 clones, around 84% of which are singletons. The sample taken for sequencing was peripheral blood. Receptors were obtained from a man between 45 and 60 years old with acute or convalescent COVID-19.

This rearrangement joins TRBV7-6 to TRBJ2-1; 12 bases agree with TRBD2. V lost 2 bases and J lost 6; bases outside the gene matches: 2. The CDR3 is 15 amino acids. Germline V gene sequence: CDR1 SGHVS, CDR2 FNYEAQ. CDR3 residues: CASSLSSGRVNEQFF. Written as DNA, the CDR3 is TGTGCCAGCAGCTTATCTAGCGGGAGGGTCAATGAGCAGTTCTTC.

The chain is built from TRBV5-6 and TRBJ1-6, with 10 bases lining up with TRBD1. The CDR3 covers 15 residues. Germline V gives CDR1 SGHDT, CDR2 YYEEEE. Unmatched junction bases numbered 6, after V lost 5 bases and J lost 7 bases. CDR3 loop: CASSVLTGGNSPLHF. The CDR3 region has the DNA TGTGCCAGCAGTGTGTTGACAGGGGGCAATTCACCCCTCCACTTT.

The V gene is TRBV10-3, the J gene TRBJ2-1, with a weak D call TRBD2 (5 bases). This CDR3 is built from 13 residues. V was pared by 4 bases and J by 9 bases, with 13 bases between. Germline CDR1 and CDR2: ENHRY and SYGVKD. CDR3 nucleotide sequence: TGTGCCATCAGTGCGCATGGAGGTAGTGAGCAGTTCTTC. This gives the protein CAISAHGGSEQFF.

The rearrangement uses TRBV27 and TRBJ1-6; D is uncertain. V lost 7 bases to trimming and J lost 3 bases, with 13 bases between them. This CDR3 has 15 amino acids. CDR1 is MNHEY, CDR2 SMNVEV, per germline (reference sequence). The CDR3 DNA follows: TGTGCCAGCACTTTCGGGTTAGGCTATAATTCACCCCTCCACTTT. This translates into CASTFGLGYNSPLHF.

V and J are TRBV5-1 and TRBJ1-1; 10 bases match TRBD1. With 3 bases clipped from V and 0 bases from J, the junction kept 2 bases outside the gene matches. The CDR3 contains 15 residues. The germline V gene encodes CDR1 SGHRS and CDR2 YFSETQ. The CDR3 reads CASSWTGGMNTEAFF. In nucleotides, the CDR3 is TGCGCCAGCAGCTGGACAGGGGGGATGAACACTGAAGCTTTCTTT.

The chain recombines TRBV19 with TRBJ2-7, with 9 bases matching TRBD1. The CDR3 length is 15 residues. Germline V gene data show CDR1 as LNHDA and CDR2 as SQIVND (reference sequence). V was clipped by 5 bases and J by 3 bases; unmatched bases: 8. The CDR3 reads CASSGVQGAGYEQYF. In DNA form, the CDR3 reads TGTGCCAGTAGTGGAGTACAGGGGGCGGGCTACGAGCAGTACTTC.

The chain has TRBV25-1 and TRBJ1-1; D gene ambiguous. The CDR3 runs to 13 residues. Germline assignment: CDR1 MGHDK and CDR2 SYGVNS. The ends were cut back, 6 bases at V and 4 bases at J, with 12 bases in the middle. Here the CDR3 reads CASSDLTGTEAFF. The CDR3 DNA reads TGTGCCAGCAGCGACCTCACGGGCACTGAAGCTTTCTTT.

The rearrangement links TRBV5-1 to TRBJ2-5; possibly TRBD1 for D (5 bases). This CDR3 contains 15 residues. The germline gives CDR1 SGHRS, CDR2 YFSETQ. The V and J ends lost 0 bases and 5 bases respectively, with 14 bases between them. Here the CDR3 reads CASSLGFRAIETQYF. The CDR3, as DNA: TGCGCCAGCAGCTTGGGATTCAGGGCAATCGAGACCCAGTACTTC. The complete variable domain, with remaining parts taken from reference TRBV5-1 and TRBJ2-5, reads KAGVTQTPRYLIKTRGQQVTLSCSPISGHRSVSWYQQTPGQGLQFLFEYFSETQRNKGNFPGRFSGRQFSNSRSEMNVSTLELGDSALYLCASSLGFRAIETQYFGPGTRLLVL.

The J gene is TRBJ2-1, the V gene TRBV5-1; TRBD2 agrees at 13 bases. J lost 6 bases, V lost 2 bases, and 5 bases had no gene match. Germline V gene sequence: CDR1 SGHRS, CDR2 YFSETQ. The CDR3 loop spans 16 amino acids. The CDR3, as DNA: TGCGCCAGCAGCTTAGGACTAGCGGGGGAGGTCAATGAGCAGTTCTTC. It translates to CASSLGLAGEVNEQFF.

The genes are TRBV27 and TRBJ1-1, with TRBD1 matching over 8 bases. V was clipped by 9 bases and J by 3 bases; unmatched bases: 9. The CDR3 extends over 14 amino acids. Germline assignment: CDR1 MNHEY and CDR2 SMNVEV (reference sequence). CDR3 amino acids: CASWNRGWDTEAFF. The DNA for the CDR3 is TGTGCCAGTTGGAACAGGGGGTGGGACACTGAAGCTTTCTTT.

This sequence joins TRBV29-1 and TRBJ2-3, with 9 bases lining up with TRBD1. The V gene's germline CDR1 is SQVTM and CDR2 ANQGSEA. The J segment lost 8 bases and the V segment lost 4 bases, leaving 10 bases of the junction unmatched. The CDR3 length is 14 residues. CDR3 sequence reads: CSVGTGTGSGTQYF. In DNA, the CDR3 is TGCAGCGTTGGGACCGGGACAGGGAGTGGTACGCAGTATTTT.

The J gene is TRBJ2-2, the V gene TRBV6-1; the match to TRBD2 covers 16 bases. CDR1 and CDR2 (germline): MNHNS, SASEGT. Trimming took 4 bases from V and 4 from J; bases not matched to a gene: 9. The CDR3 runs 19 residues. Here the CDR3 DNA reads TGTGCCAGCAGTGCTCAGGGACTAGCGGGGGGGCGCGTCACCGGGGAGCTGTTTTTT. Protein: CASSAQGLAGGRVTGELFF.

The chain links TRBV3-1 (or the pseudogene TRBV3-2) to TRBJ1-5; the D gene is possibly TRBD1 (6 bases). The CDR3 consists of 14 residues. Looked up from germline, CDR1 is LGHDT and CDR2 is YNNKEL (reference sequence). V lost 5 bases and J lost 7, with 15 bases in between. Written as DNA, the CDR3 is TGTGCCAGCAGCTATAGGGGGTTCGGGCAGCCCCAGCATTTT. Amino acids: CASSYRGFGQPQHF.

The chain uses TRBV18 and TRBJ1-1; unclear D gene. The CDR3 extends over 13 amino acids. Deletions cut 3 bases from V and 1 base from J, with 6 bases between. Per the germline V gene, CDR1 is KGHSH and CDR2 is LQKENI. CDR3 DNA sequence: TGTGCCAGCTCACCGGGAGGGAACACTGAAGCTTTCTTT. It translates to CASSPGGNTEAFF.

The chain carries TRBV2 and TRBJ1-4; 7 bases map to TRBD1. Germline-derived CDR1 and CDR2 are SNHLY and FYNNEI. The CDR3 is 14 residues long. V trimming: 6 bases; J trimming: 4 bases; junction bases outside the gene matches: 5. As DNA, the CDR3 is TGTGCCAGCAGCCGGGACAGCATTAATGAAAAACTGTTTTTT. This translates into CASSRDSINEKLFF.

The chain couples TRBV6-5 to TRBJ2-1; TRBD2 matches at 8 bases. With V trimmed by 7 bases and J by 5 bases, 4 bases remained unmatched. This CDR3 has 13 amino acids. Germline CDR1 reads MNHEY; CDR2 reads SVGAGI. CDR3 bases: TGTGCCAGCAACTCGGGACTAGACAATGAGCAGTTCTTC. Its translation is CASNSGLDNEQFF.

This chain connects TRBV27 to TRBJ2-3, with TRBD2 matching 12 bases. Germline loops: CDR1 MNHEY, CDR2 SMNVEV (reference sequence). Trimming at V came to 3 bases and at J to 5 bases, leaving 3 bases not matched to a gene. The CDR3 is 15 amino acids. In DNA form, the CDR3 reads TGTGCCAGCAGTTTTTCTAGCGGGAGGGGAGATACGCAGTATTTT. The encoded protein is CASSFSSGRGDTQYF.

The rearrangement joins TRBV9 to TRBJ2-3; D is undetermined. The CDR3 sequence is 13 residues long. Germline assignment: CDR1 SGDLS and CDR2 YYNGEE. Trimming cost V 0 bases and J 4 bases, with 6 bases left between them. The DNA for the CDR3 is TGTGCCAGCAGCGTAGTTAGCTCAGATACGCAGTATTTT. It translates to CASSVVSSDTQYF.

The chain has TRBV7-9 and TRBJ2-5, with 10 nucleotides matching TRBD1. CDR1 is SEHNR, CDR2 FQNEAQ, per germline (reference sequence). This CDR3 spans 15 amino acids. Trimming took 4 bases from V and 4 from J; bases not matched to a gene: 6. The CDR3 nucleotides are TGTGCCAGCAGCTCCCGGGACAGGGGAAGAGAGACCCAGTACTTC. Encoded protein: CASSSRDRGRETQYF.

J is TRBJ2-7 and V is TRBV18; TRBD1 is a possible D gene (6 bases). The CDR3 has 14 residues. Germline V gene lookup returns CDR1 KGHSH and CDR2 LQKENI. Trimming took off 6 bases at V and 0 bases at J, with 12 bases between the two ends. The CDR3 spells CASSRDTSSYEQYF. The CDR3 DNA follows: TGTGCCAGCTCCCGGGACACGAGCTCCTACGAGCAGTACTTC.

The chain couples TRBV20-1 to TRBJ1-5; 9 bases map to TRBD1. V trimming: 3 bases; J trimming: 6 bases; junction bases outside the gene matches: 12. CDR1 DFQATT and CDR2 SNEGSKA come from the germline V gene (reference sequence). The CDR3 covers 16 residues. DNA of the CDR3: TGCAGTGCTAGTACAGGGGGCACTCCGTATGGTCAGCCCCAGCATTTT. It codes for CSASTGGTPYGQPQHF.

The V call is TRBV4-1, the J call TRBJ1-2; D is ambiguous. Per germline, CDR1 MGHRA and CDR2 YSYEKL. The CDR3 loop spans 16 amino acids. V was trimmed by 1 base and J by 3 bases, leaving 15 bases between them. Here the CDR3 reads CASSQGWAPSDYGYTF. The DNA of the CDR3 is TGCGCCAGCAGCCAAGGCTGGGCACCTAGCGACTATGGCTACACCTTC.

In its sample, this clone was seen a few times. The chain is built from TRBV6-5 and TRBJ1-5, with 7 bases identical to TRBD1. With V trimmed by 10 bases and J by 4 bases, 7 bases remained unmatched. Looked up from germline, CDR1 is MNHEY and CDR2 is SVGAGI. This CDR3 has 13 amino acids. The CDR3 bases are TGTGCCACTGGAGGCAGGGGGAATCAGCCCCAGCATTTT. Protein product: CATGGRGNQPQHF.

The chain links TRBV14 to TRBJ1-1; 7 bases match TRBD1. CDR1 and CDR2 from the germline V gene are SGHDN and FVKESK. The CDR3 is made up of 14 amino acids. V shed 6 bases, J shed 7 bases, and the junction held 11 bases outside the gene matches. Here the CDR3 reads CASRRAGGRGEAFF. CDR3 DNA sequence: TGTGCCAGCAGACGAGCAGGGGGAAGAGGTGAAGCTTTCTTT.

The rearrangement joins TRBV6-5 to TRBJ1-3; D gene uncertain. The CDR3 has 14 amino acids. Germline CDR1 MNHEY, CDR2 SVGAGI. V lost 6 bases and J lost 0, with 9 bases in between. The CDR3 here is CASRGRLSGNTIYF. CDR3 coding DNA: TGTGCCAGCAGAGGCAGGCTCTCTGGAAACACCATATATTTT.

The chain's CDR3 is CSVNRANTEAFF. The CDR3 DNA follows: TGCAGCGTCAACAGGGCGAACACTGAAGCTTTCTTT. The V and J genes are TRBV29-1 and TRBJ1-1; tentatively, D is TRBD1 (6 bases). The CDR3 has 12 residues. V lost 6 bases and J lost 1, with 9 bases in between. In germline, CDR1 is SQVTM, CDR2 ANQGSEA. The variable domain in full, with the rest retrieved from reference TRBV29-1 and TRBJ1-1, is SAVISQKPSRDICQRGTSLTIQCQVDSQVTMMFWYRQQPGQSLTLIATANQGSEATYESGFVIDKFPISRPNLTFSTLTVSNMSPEDSSIYLCSVNRANTEAFFGQGTRLTVV.

This chain joins TRBV5-4 and TRBJ1-2; 9 nucleotides match TRBD1. After removal of 3 bases from V and 5 bases from J, the junction contained 8 bases not matched to a gene. The CDR3 has 15 residues. Germline CDR1 is SGHNT and CDR2 is YYREEE (reference sequence). In nucleotides, the CDR3 is TGTGCCAGCAGCTCCGGACAGGGGTTTAGGTATGGCTACACCTTC. Translating gives CASSSGQGFRYGYTF.

The chain employs TRBV14 and TRBJ2-7; the D gene is possibly TRBD2 (5 bases). V was cut by 4 bases and J by 6 bases, with 13 bases left in between. The length of the CDR3 is 13 residues. Looked up from germline, CDR1 is SGHDN and CDR2 is FVKESK. CDR3 sequence: CASSLRTSGEQYF. CDR3 nucleotide sequence: TGTGCCAGCAGCCTAAGGACGAGCGGCGAGCAGTACTTC.

The chain uses TRBV11-2 and TRBJ1-1; TRBD1 might be the D (6 bases). The CDR3 runs to 14 residues. Germline V CDR1 and CDR2: SGHAT, FQNNGV. V was trimmed by 2 bases and J by 1 base, leaving 8 bases between them. In nucleotides, the CDR3 is TGTGCCAGCAGCTTAAGGACAGCGAACACTGAAGCTTTCTTT. Encoded protein: CASSLRTANTEAFF.

The chain employs TRBV2 and TRBJ1-2; weak D call: TRBD1 (6 bases). The CDR3 runs to 13 residues. Germline V gives CDR1 SNHLY, CDR2 FYNNEI. With 0 bases removed from V and 4 bases from J, the gap between germline ends came to 6 bases. CDR3 nucleotides: TGTGCCAGCAGTGAAGCAGGGGGCTATGGCTACACCTTC. Translating gives CASSEAGGYGYTF. Full variable domain (rest looked up from reference TRBV2 and TRBJ1-2): EPEVTQTPSHQVTQMGQEVILRCVPISNHLYFYWYRQILGQKVEFLVSFYNNEISEKSEIFDDQFSVERPDGSNFTLKIRSTKLEDSAMYFCASSEAGGYGYTFGSGTRLTVV.